This T cell receptor beta chain stems from a study of cytomegalovirus exposure and HLA in healthy donors (dated by TCRdb to the late 2010s). Looking at the study overall: According to an earlier analysis of 587 of the donors, some 180 million T cells yielded over 100 million unique TCR beta sequences and approximately 300 Gb of sequence data. Alongside the repertoire data, information on donor age, sex, ethnicity and CMV serostatus was compiled. In a later genetic analysis, genome-wide SNP genotypes for about 55% of the roughly 700 donors were used, and that subset was treated as a discovery cohort. The number of donors typed differed by locus, with about 629-630 for A, B, C, DRB1 and DQB1, around 560 for DQA1, 606 for DPA1, and some 440 for DPB1. In an earlier analysis of roughly 580 of the donors, high-throughput TCR beta sequencing was used to judge whether each TCR beta V gene segment behaved as functional or pseudogenic. HLA typing covered class I and class II loci at four-digit resolution. Roughly 5 DR-DQ haplotypes were handled as single units for association and clustering, since linkage in the cohort was strong. The T cell repertoires of several hundred subjects were profiled by immunosequencing and related to cytomegalovirus serostatus. The aim of the study was to test whether cataloging public T cell receptors could identify signatures of past pathogen exposure. Of the 398 genotyped donors, over 70% fell in the genetic ancestry cluster associated with self-reported Caucasian donors. Rather than drawing on any new phenotypic data, the later analysis identified candidate immune exposures from TCR beta sequences and the way those sequences occurred across donors. An early release covering roughly 580 HLA-typed donors comprised about 300 gigabases of sequencing data and roughly 86 million unique TCR sequences. A separate validation cohort of about 110 different subjects was used in addition to the 666-subject first cohort. In a later analysis, previously published TCR beta repertoires from 500 to 750 donors were re-analyzed and high-resolution HLA genotyping was added so that TCR occurrence patterns could be studied. Among some 400 genotyped donors of the cohort, an average of approximately 240,000 unique TCR beta nucleotide sequences were sequenced per donor, roughly 20% of them non-productive. Every repertoire in the discovery cohort had been generated on one and the same sequencing platform. High-throughput TCR immunosequencing, statistical association of individual TCRs with disease status, and machine learning were combined to predict cytomegalovirus infection status. Study-level results and caveats: Specific HLA alleles were associated with about 17,000 TCR beta sequences at a false discovery rate of 0.05 in a later analysis. In a later genetic analysis, a missense DCLRE1C variant was associated with V-gene and J-gene trimming of TCR beta chains, and the association was replicated in an independent cohort. In a later genetic analysis, fewer N-insertions in productive TCRs were reported among donors in an Asian-associated ancestry cluster than the roughly 670-donor mean. In an earlier analysis of approximately 590 of the donors, most TCR beta V segments appeared in productive rearrangements about 87% or about 30% of the time, broadly matching IMGT annotations. Because counts were too low, roughly 16 rarely observed V segments, including chromosome 9 orphons, were left out of the earlier analysis of roughly 600 of the donors. The classifier was reported to diagnose cytomegalovirus status with high specificity and sensitivity in both the original cohort and the validation cohort. The sequencing pipeline was judged likely to have produced a cluster of highly shared sequence variants as a technical artifact. Correlated functional status among segregating V segments might be attributable to linkage disequilibrium, but an unknown experimental factor could not be ruled out. When HLA alleles, especially DR and DQ, strongly co-occurred, attributing TCR associations to individual alleles was difficult. According to a later analysis, most CMV-associated TCR beta chains appeared to be HLA-restricted, and the HLA associations seemed to be driven largely by CMV exposure. For the cohort, immune exposure information was limited to CMV serostatus. In a later analysis, HLA-associated TCR beta chains showed more clonal expansion and lower generation probabilities than non-associated chains that were equally common. Some IMGT-functional V segments, including TRBV6-2 and TRBV6-3, could not be told apart with the 87-base-pair reads, so those segments were excluded. In vitro tests confirmed that three of the cytomegalovirus-associated TCR beta chains recognize cytomegalovirus antigens. A further reported finding was that TCR beta sequences accurately predicted the HLA-A and HLA-B alleles for most subjects in the first cohort. Across donors, most TCR sequences were observed very rarely, whereas some public TCRs were present in many individuals. It was suggested by the authors that the approach could potentially be generalized to other disease states and immunological phenotypes. In the study, some 160 TCR beta chains were listed as associated with cytomegalovirus. A later analysis found that TCR association rates varied across HLA loci, with DRB1 alleles showing the most associated TCRs and HLA-C alleles the fewest. The presence/absence analyses assumed that sequencing depth was roughly uniform across donors, and that assumption may not be true. HLA typing was unavailable for some donors at each locus, so association tests used only the typed subset. Several of the top co-occurrence clusters appeared to be linked to parvovirus B19, influenza, CMV and Epstein-Barr virus, according to a later analysis. In this cohort, only TCR beta chains were sequenced, and detectable features were limited by the absence of alpha or paired-chain data.

This clone has a handful of counts. What this receptor recognizes is not known. No much larger clone exists at a distance of one base, and base qualities are not known. Receptors were amplified or captured by the immunoSEQ multiplex PCR assay. For the multiplex PCR, a mixture combining 60 forward primers for TCR Vbeta segments and 13 reverse primers for TCR Jbeta segments was used. The CDR3 region of rearranged TCR beta genes was amplified from genomic DNA by a multiplex PCR assay. The amplified TCR beta libraries were sequenced on the Illumina HiSeq System as 87-base-pair reads. The study's own analysis went as follows. Across the roughly 640 repertoires, a later analysis counted around 80 million unique TCR beta chains, 8.5 million to 12 million of which were shared by at least two donors. Raw reads were error-corrected and collapsed into unique sequences by a nearest-neighbor algorithm in which closely related sequences were merged to remove PCR and sequencing errors. Alignment of CDR3 sequences to IMGT reference sequences was used to assign V, D and J gene segments. For a sequence to be retained, a match of at least six nucleotides was required to both a V gene segment and a J gene segment. A rearrangement was called productive if the CDR3 had no stop codons and remained in frame with V and J, and every other rearrangement was called non-productive. Following IMGT convention, CDR3 was defined as the stretch from the second conserved V-encoded cysteine to the conserved J-encoded phenylalanine. The earlier analysis of 500 to 650 of the donors excluded any sequence lacking an unambiguous match to a single V gene segment. An earlier analysis of just under 600 of the donors called V segments functional above 56.7% productive rearrangements and segregating when the between-donor standard deviation exceeded 5%. A statistical classification framework was built for diagnosing cytomegalovirus status from the catalog of TCR beta chain sequences. V and J gene assignment, in a later analysis, came from comparing TCR nucleotide sequences with IMGT/GENE-DB human TR gene sequences. Using the TCRdist pipeline, a later analysis assigned CDR3 sequences along with most-parsimonious VDJ recombination scenarios. In a later analysis, every TCR beta chain was defined by the combination of its CDR3 amino acid sequence and its V-gene family, and reads without a unique V-gene family were dropped. In a later analysis, fewer than 650 highly shared, low-generation-probability nucleotide sequences were removed to address suspected cross-contamination and a sequencing artifact. A later analysis calculated a clonal expansion index for each public chain from normalized within-repertoire ranks of inferred template counts. Generation probabilities in a later analysis came from a VDJ recombination model fitted to out-of-frame rearrangements, and those results were checked against IGoR. Hypergeometric tests were used in a later analysis to score TCR-TCR, TCR-HLA and TCR-CMV co-occurrence, with a repertoire-size bias correction applied to the TCR pairs. To estimate false discovery rates, a later analysis permuted the HLA or CMV assignments 20 times. In a later analysis, co-occurring TCRs were grouped with DBSCAN, and TCRdist sequence similarity was added when clustering was performed within HLA-allele-positive subsets. Repertoires with fewer than 30,000 or more than 120,000 public chains were left out of co-occurrence clustering, as were about 5 repertoires with anomalous nucleotide sharing. TCRdb obtained this table from immuneACCESS and retained in-frame rearrangements with V and J assigned. These tables miss some clones; where compared with another copy, unresolved V genes account for less than half of the shortfall, and the remainder is unexplained. The V and J calls and clone size come from that table; D and trimming were worked out from the DNA. This sample is represented by about 93,000 clones; about 66% of them were singletons. The ten most abundant clones make up 5.9% of the sample.

The cohort comprised some 700 healthy bone marrow donors. All cohort members were sampled while nominally healthy, although unrecorded immune exposures were likely present. The donor was CMV seropositive and belonged to the group of over 250 seropositive cohort members. A peripheral blood sample was provided by each donor, and peripheral blood mononuclear cells were used for TCR beta sequencing. The Qiagen DNeasy Blood Extraction Kit was used to extract genomic DNA from the blood cell samples. For CDR1 and CDR2, the germline V gene lists SGHDT and YYEEEE. The CDR3, from cysteine to phenylalanine, totals 14 residues. The sequence is cut down to CDR3 DNA, 42 bases in frame from base 1. V gives up 4 bases and J gives up 7 bases, and the segment between their germline ends measures 15 bases.

The sequence is built from TRBV5-6 and TRBJ2-1; TRBD2 is a weak D gene call, 5 bases matching. Sequences were obtained from PBMCs. The receptor was isolated from a boy younger than 18 in good health and CMV-seropositive. The CDR3 protein is CASSRNPTGNEQFF. In nucleotide form, the sequence is TGTGCCAGCAGCCGAAACCCGACGGGGAATGAGCAGTTCTTC.